The rows below give T cell receptor beta chains drawn from one sample of a study of T-cell memory formation after mild COVID-19. In TCRdb, the 5' RACE reads were re-called with MiXCR into one record per CDR3 protein. The table lists around 100,000 distinct CDR3 sequences, more than 9.5% of them singletons. Sequenced input: PBMCs or a T cell subset sorted from them (not recorded which). Every receptor here comes from a man between 18 and 29 years old who had mild COVID-19 (a few samples of this study predate the infection). Cell type and time point are not known. Both conserved end residues are part of each CDR3. A D gene is named only where the DNA matches it firmly. The size field is filled for only some rows; it gives once, few, many or a size class.

size,D,V,J,DNA,CDR3
NA,NA,TRBV27,TRBJ1-2,TGTGCCAGCCGCCTTGTGGGGGGTTTTAACTATGGCTACACCTTC,CASRLVGGFNYGYTF
NA,NA,TRBV20-1,TRBJ2-6,TGCAGTGCTAGACAGGGCCCTGGGGCCAACGTCCTGACTTTC,CSARQGPGANVLTF
NA,NA,TRBV4-1,TRBJ1-2,TGCGCCAGCAGCCAAGCTGGTGACCCTAACTATGGCTACACCTTC,CASSQAGDPNYGYTF
few,NA,TRBV6-6,TRBJ2-7,TGTGCCAGCACAACCCGAACCTACGAGCAGTACTTC,CASTTRTYEQYF
many,NA,TRBV12-3/TRBV12-4,TRBJ2-1,TGTGCCAGCAGTTTAGGGGGGGGGCCCGGGAATGAGCAGTTCTTC,CASSLGGGPGNEQFF
NA,NA,TRBV19,TRBJ2-1,TGTGCCACCGAGAGGCGGGGCTCCTACAATGAGCAGTTCTTC,CATERRGSYNEQFF
many,NA,TRBV6-5,TRBJ1-1,TGTGCCAGCAGTTTGAGTTTAATCACTGAAGCTTTCTTT,CASSLSLITEAFF
few,NA,TRBV9,TRBJ2-7,TGTGCCAGCAGCGTCGGGGGAACCTACTACGAGCAGTACTTC,CASSVGGTYYEQYF
many,NA,TRBV12-5,TRBJ1-5,TGTGCTAGTGGTTTAAACGTCCATCAGCCCCAGCATTTT,CASGLNVHQPQHF
NA,NA,TRBV29-1,TRBJ2-7,TGCAGCGTTGAAACTGATCCCTACGAGCAGTACTTC,CSVETDPYEQYF
NA,TRBD2,TRBV6-2/TRBV6-3,TRBJ2-5,TGTGCCAGCAGCCCCGGGAGGGGCGAGTACCAAGAGACCCAGTACTTC,CASSPGRGEYQETQYF
NA,TRBD1,TRBV7-9,TRBJ2-5,TGTGCCAGCAGGGGACAGGGGTCAGGGGAGACCCAGTACTTC,CASRGQGSGETQYF
NA,NA,TRBV7-3,TRBJ2-2,TGTGCCAGCAGCGCCGGGGCGGGGGAGCTGTTTTTT,CASSAGAGELFF
many,NA,TRBV9,TRBJ2-5,TGTGCCAGCAGCGTAGAGGCAGAAGAGACCCAGTACTTC,CASSVEAEETQYF
many,NA,TRBV5-1,TRBJ1-1,TGCGCCAGCGCGGGTGAGTTCCTCCGCGGGGGAACTGAAGCTTTCTTT,CASAGEFLRGGTEAFF
NA,TRBD2,TRBV6-5,TRBJ2-5,TGTGCCAGCAGTGGCACGGCTAGCGGCGGGGAGACCCAGTACTTC,CASSGTASGGETQYF
few,NA,TRBV9,TRBJ2-2,TGTGCCAGCAGCGTAGCCCCAGAATCTTACACCGGGGAGCTGTTTTTT,CASSVAPESYTGELFF
NA,NA,TRBV28,TRBJ1-3,TGTGCCACCTGGGACGTCGGAAACACCATATATTTT,CATWDVGNTIYF
few,TRBD2,TRBV9,TRBJ2-3,TGTGCCAGCAGCGGTAGCGGGTACTCCACAGATACGCAGTATTTT,CASSGSGYSTDTQYF
NA,NA,TRBV19,TRBJ1-2,TGTGCCAGTAGTGAACAGTTGAGGGGCTATGGCTACACCTTC,CASSEQLRGYGYTF
few,NA,TRBV5-1,TRBJ1-1,TGCGCCAGCAGGGAAGGTTCTGAAGCTTTCTTT,CASREGSEAFF
many,NA,TRBV5-1,TRBJ2-7,TGCGCCAGCAGCGTCATCAGCTCCTACGAGCAGTACTTC,CASSVISSYEQYF
NA,TRBD1,TRBV19,TRBJ2-7,TGTGCCAGTAGTTTGTCCGGGACAGGCTATATAGAGCAGTACTTC,CASSLSGTGYIEQYF
NA,NA,TRBV5-1,TRBJ2-7,TGCGCCAGCAGCGGGGCACAGGGCGCGAACTACGAGCAGTACTTC,CASSGAQGANYEQYF
many,TRBD1,TRBV12-3/TRBV12-4,TRBJ2-7,TGTGCCAGCAGTTTCGGGACAGGGGGCGACGAGCAGTACTTC,CASSFGTGGDEQYF
few,NA,TRBV29-1,TRBJ2-3,TGCAGCGTAGCTCGACAGGCAGATACGCAGTATTTT,CSVARQADTQYF
NA,NA,TRBV10-3,TRBJ2-3,TGTGCCATCAGTGACGGCAGATTCACAGATACGCAGTATTTT,CAISDGRFTDTQYF
few,NA,TRBV6-6,TRBJ1-6,TGTGCCAGCAGTTACCAATATTCACCCCTCCACTTT,CASSYQYSPLHF
NA,NA,TRBV6-5,TRBJ2-7,TGTGCCAGCAGTTACCGGGACGGCTACTCCTACGAGCAGTACTTC,CASSYRDGYSYEQYF
NA,TRBD1,TRBV27,TRBJ2-1,TGTGCCAGCAGGCTGGGGACAGGAACCCTACACGAGCAGTTCTTC,CASRLGTGTLHEQFF
NA,NA,TRBV4-2,TRBJ1-6,TGTGCCAGCAGCCAAGATCGAGCAGGGAATTCACCCCTCCACTTT,CASSQDRAGNSPLHF
few,TRBD1,TRBV27,TRBJ2-7,TGTGCCAGCAGTACGAGTTGGGACAGGAACTACGAGCAGTACTTC,CASSTSWDRNYEQYF
NA,NA,TRBV7-6,TRBJ2-3,TGTGCCAGCAGCTCGACCCCCCTTCGGCAGTATTTT,CASSSTPLRQYF
few,NA,TRBV29-1,TRBJ1-2,TGCAGCGTTGAAGGCAGCGGGGATCGGGATGGCTACACCTTC,CSVEGSGDRDGYTF
few,NA,TRBV4-2,TRBJ2-4,TGTGCCAGCAGCCAGGCCGGGACTCCCGAAAACATTCAGTACTTC,CASSQAGTPENIQYF
NA,NA,TRBV7-9,TRBJ2-3,TGTGCCAGCAGCTTAGCGAGCGCTTTTGGAGATACGCAGTATTTT,CASSLASAFGDTQYF
few,NA,TRBV19,TRBJ1-5,TGTGCCAGTACTTCACGGCCCTATAATCAGCCCCAGCATTTT,CASTSRPYNQPQHF
NA,NA,TRBV7-9,TRBJ1-1,TGTGCCAGCAGCTTACTGGGCCAGAACACTGAAGCTTTCTTT,CASSLLGQNTEAFF
few,TRBD2,TRBV4-1,TRBJ2-7,TGCGCCAGCAGCCAAGATCGGGGGGTGGAGGATGTTGTCTACGAGCAGTACTTC,CASSQDRGVEDVVYEQYF
few,NA,TRBV20-1,TRBJ1-1,TGCAGTGCTAGAGATGGTGCGCAGTCCCGGAACACTGAAGCTTTCTTT,CSARDGAQSRNTEAFF
few,NA,TRBV6-2/TRBV6-3,TRBJ2-2,TGTGCCAGCAGTTGGACCTCGGGGCTGTCCACCGGGGAGCTGTTTTTT,CASSWTSGLSTGELFF
NA,NA,TRBV7-6,TRBJ2-1,TGTGCCAGCAGCTTAGAACAAGGGGAGGCGGCCTACAATGAGCAGTTCTTC,CASSLEQGEAAYNEQFF
NA,NA,TRBV15,TRBJ2-1,TGTGCCACCAGCAGAGATTCGGGAAGCTCCTACAATGAGCAGTTCTTC,CATSRDSGSSYNEQFF
few,TRBD1,TRBV29-1,TRBJ1-1,TGCAGCGTGGACACGGGACAGGAAGCTTTCTTT,CSVDTGQEAFF
NA,NA,TRBV20-1,TRBJ2-5,TGCAGTGCTAGGTTCGGCCAAGGACGAGAGACCCAGTACTTC,CSARFGQGRETQYF
few,NA,TRBV16,TRBJ2-7,TGTGCCAGCAGCCCTCCCGGGGCCGTCTACGAGCAGTACTTC,CASSPPGAVYEQYF
NA,NA,TRBV6-4,TRBJ2-1,TGTGCCAGCAGCGACAGCCCGGGCAATGAGCAGTTCTTC,CASSDSPGNEQFF
many,TRBD1,TRBV7-9,TRBJ1-6,TGTGCCAGCAGCTCTTCAGGGGGTCGGCCACCCCTCCACTTT,CASSSSGGRPPLHF
many,NA,TRBV27,TRBJ2-7,TGTGCCAGCGGGTTCGGGGGCCCCTACGAGCAGTACTTC,CASGFGGPYEQYF
NA,NA,TRBV7-6,TRBJ2-1,TGTGCCAGCAGCTTAGGGGTTGATGAGCAGTTCTTC,CASSLGVDEQFF
NA,NA,TRBV7-8,TRBJ2-5,TGTGCCAGCAGCTCTATGGACAGCGGTGTTCGGGAGACCCAGTACTTC,CASSSMDSGVRETQYF